Each of the 27 T cell receptor beta chains below was sequenced from the same sample in a study of blood T cell repertoires in COVID-19. The assay was immunoSEQ multiplex PCR, and TCRdb's table has in-frame clones only and misses some. The repertoire consists of about 310,000 clones, with approximately 89% occurring once and the leading ten covering roughly a tenth. The sequencing input was PBMCs or T cells enriched from blood (not recorded which). Receptors were obtained from a woman between 25 and 40 years old who had recovered from COVID-19.

The chain links TRBV7-3 to TRBJ1-1; maybe TRBD1 (6 bases). This CDR3 spans 16 amino acids. The V gene's germline CDR1 is SGHTA and CDR2 FQGTGA. Trimming removed 1 base at V and 1 base at J, with 13 bases between. The DNA of the CDR3 is TGTGCCAGCAGCTTAAGGGCAGGGGAGGGGAACACTGAAGCTTTCTTT. This gives the protein CASSLRAGEGNTEAFF.

V gene TRBV6-5 combines with J gene TRBJ2-7; perhaps TRBD2 as D (5 bases). This CDR3 region has 12 residues. V lost 6 bases and J lost 2, with 8 bases in between. In germline, CDR1 is MNHEY, CDR2 SVGAGI. This CDR3 is CASSRGPYEQYF. The CDR3 DNA sequence: TGTGCCAGCAGCCGCGGGCCCTACGAGCAGTACTTC.

This rearrangement joins TRBV6-5 to TRBJ1-2; 8 bases map to TRBD1. After removal of 4 bases from V and 4 bases from J, the junction contained 5 bases not matched to a gene. Germline CDR1 and CDR2: MNHEY and SVGAGI. This CDR3 has 14 residues. The DNA of the CDR3 is TGTGCCAGCAGTTTCGACAGGGGAGGCTATGGCTACACCTTC. It yields the protein CASSFDRGGYGYTF.

V is TRBV19 and J is TRBJ2-1; D gene ambiguous. The CDR3 is 13 amino acids. In germline, CDR1 is LNHDA, CDR2 SQIVND (reference sequence). The V and J ends lost 6 bases and 7 bases respectively, with 13 bases between them. CDR3 nucleotides: TGTGCCAGTAGGTCATCTAGTATGAATGAGCAGTTCTTC. This gives the protein CASRSSSMNEQFF.

V usage is TRBV7-9 and J usage is TRBJ1-5, with D unresolved. Germline lookup yields CDR1 SEHNR and CDR2 FQNEAQ (reference sequence). Trimming took 4 bases from V and 3 from J, leaving 22 bases between them. This CDR3 has 18 amino acids. The CDR3 DNA reads as TGTGCCAGCAGCTCCTCGTTCGATTGGGGAGCTCCCAATCAGCCCCAGCATTTT. It is translated as CASSSSFDWGAPNQPQHF.

This clone came up a few times. This chain connects TRBV19 to TRBJ2-1, with 9 bases matching TRBD2. This CDR3 region has 14 residues. With 4 bases clipped from V and 6 bases from J, the junction kept 4 bases outside the gene matches. Per the germline V gene, CDR1 is LNHDA and CDR2 is SQIVND (reference sequence). DNA for the CDR3: TGTGCCAGTAGTACTAGCGGGGCTTTCAATGAGCAGTTCTTC. Translated: CASSTSGAFNEQFF.

The chain carries TRBV4-1 and TRBJ1-3; 8 nucleotides match TRBD1. After removal of 1 base from V and 2 bases from J, the junction contained 10 bases not matched to a gene. In germline, CDR1 is MGHRA, CDR2 YSYEKL. The CDR3 has 18 residues. In nucleotides, the CDR3 is TGCGCCAGCAGCCAAGGTTCTCAGGGGGCTAGGGCTGGAAACACCATATATTTT. Protein: CASSQGSQGARAGNTIYF.

The rearrangement links TRBV7-3 to TRBJ2-1, with 7 bases fitting TRBD1. Looked up from germline, CDR1 is SGHTA and CDR2 is FQGTGA. V was pared by 5 bases and J by 5 bases, with 9 bases of the junction left unmatched. The CDR3 spans 15 residues. CDR3 DNA sequence: TGTGCCAGCAGCCCGCAACCGGGACAGAACAATGAGCAGTTCTTC. It codes for CASSPQPGQNNEQFF.

The CDR3 protein is CASSPPGFNTEAFF. CDR3 coding DNA: TGTGCCAGCAGTCCCCCGGGTTTTAACACTGAAGCTTTCTTT. The chain recombines TRBV28 with TRBJ1-1; no reliable D call. The CDR3 runs to 14 residues. V was clipped by 5 bases and J by 2 bases, with 12 bases between them. The germline V gene has CDR1 MDHEN and CDR2 SYDVKM. The full variable domain, rest sourced from reference TRBV28 and TRBJ1-1, is DVKVTQSSRYLVKRTGEKVFLECVQDMDHENMFWYRQDPGLGLRLIYFSYDVKMKEKGDIPEGYSVSREKKERFSLILESASTNQTSMYLCASSPPGFNTEAFFGQGTRLTVV.

This chain joins TRBV19 and TRBJ2-1; 7 bases are a match to TRBD2. Germline values: CDR1 LNHDA, CDR2 SQIVND (reference sequence). The V segment lost 8 bases and the J segment 6 bases; nucleotides outside the gene matches: 4. This CDR3 is 12 amino acids long. This chain's CDR3 is CASGGVGNEQFF. In DNA form, the CDR3 reads TGTGCCAGTGGGGGGGTCGGCAATGAGCAGTTCTTC.

The rearrangement links TRBV19 to TRBJ1-2, with 8 bases lining up with TRBD1. This CDR3 contains 15 residues. Germline CDR1 and CDR2: LNHDA and SQIVND (reference sequence). With 4 bases clipped from V and 5 bases from J, the junction kept 9 bases outside the gene matches. The CDR3 DNA reads TGTGCCAGTAGTACCCAGACAGGGGTCGGATATGGCTACACCTTC. This sequence encodes CASSTQTGVGYGYTF.

This clone has a single count. The chain recombines TRBV30 with TRBJ2-2; no clear D. The germline V gene encodes CDR1 GTSNPN and CDR2 SVGIG (reference sequence). V lost 0 bases to trimming and J lost 4 bases, with 6 bases between them. There are 13 residues in the CDR3. DNA of the CDR3: TGTGCCTGGAGTGTCTATTCCACCGGGGAGCTGTTTTTT. Its translation: CAWSVYSTGELFF. Full variable domain (remainder filled in from reference TRBV30 and TRBJ2-2): SQTIHQWPATLVQPVGSPLSLECTVEGTSNPNLYWYRQAAGRGLQLLFYSVGIGQISSEVPQNLSASRPQDRQFILSSKKLLLSDSGFYLCAWSVYSTGELFFGEGSRLTVL.

There are a few counts of this clone. V usage is TRBV11-2 and J usage is TRBJ2-2; 11 positions match TRBD2. Germline loops: CDR1 SGHAT, CDR2 FQNNGV. The CDR3 has 16 residues. J was trimmed by 7 bases and V by 3 bases; bases with no gene match: 7. The CDR3 here is CASSLTSGVAGGELFF. CDR3 coding DNA: TGTGCCAGCAGCTTGACTAGCGGGGTGGCTGGCGGGGAGCTGTTTTTT.

The chain links TRBV19 to TRBJ1-2; D remains ambiguous. Germline V lookup: CDR1 LNHDA, CDR2 SQIVND (reference sequence). The CDR3 has 13 residues. Trimming left V 7 bases short and J 2 bases short, with 11 bases between. The CDR3 sequence is CASKSGRNYGYTF. CDR3 in DNA: TGTGCCAGTAAGTCCGGGAGAAACTATGGCTACACCTTC.

This rearrangement joins TRBV19 to TRBJ1-5, with D possibly being TRBD1 (6 bases). Germline assignment: CDR1 LNHDA and CDR2 SQIVND (reference sequence). This CDR3 comprises 17 residues. V was clipped by 3 bases and J by 2 bases, with 17 bases between them. This CDR3 is CASSINAGVVGNQPQHF. The CDR3 coding sequence is TGTGCCAGTAGTATTAATGCAGGGGTGGTCGGCAATCAGCCCCAGCATTTT.

The chain recombines TRBV6-5 with TRBJ2-7, with a tentative D call TRBD2 (6 bases). V lost 7 bases and J lost 2, with 18 bases in between. CDR1 is MNHEY and CDR2 is SVGAGI in the germline V gene. This CDR3 contains 15 residues. In DNA, the CDR3 is TGTGCCAGCAAGATGTCGTTCGGACTAACCTACGAGCAGTACTTC. Residues: CASKMSFGLTYEQYF.

The V gene is TRBV7-2, the J gene TRBJ1-5, with 10 bases lining up with TRBD1. The V gene's germline CDR1 is SGHTA and CDR2 FQGNSA. This CDR3 has 13 residues. J was trimmed by 7 bases and V by 5 bases; bases with no gene match: 2. The CDR3 DNA reads as TGTGCCAGCAGCCGACAGGGGGCGCAGCCCCAGCATTTT. Translation: CASSRQGAQPQHF.

CDR3 sequence (DNA): TGTGCCAGCAGCCGGGACAACAATCAGCCCCAGCATTTT. Residues: CASSRDNNQPQHF. This chain connects TRBV9 to TRBJ1-5; TRBD1 is a possible D gene (6 bases). The CDR3 runs to 13 residues. V was shortened by 4 bases and J by 3 bases, with 8 bases between the two germline ends. Germline V lookup: CDR1 SGDLS, CDR2 YYNGEE.

V is TRBV4-1 and J is TRBJ1-1; D is unresolved. V was shortened by 4 bases and J by 0 bases, with 9 bases between the two germline ends. The CDR3 covers 14 residues. Germline CDR1 is MGHRA and CDR2 is YSYEKL. The CDR3 reads CASSLTEVNTEAFF. CDR3 nucleotide sequence: TGCGCCAGCAGCCTTACTGAGGTGAACACTGAAGCTTTCTTT.

The CDR3 sequence: CASSIQVGTGYNEQFF. CDR3 nucleotide sequence: TGTGCCAGTAGTATACAGGTCGGGACTGGATACAATGAGCAGTTCTTC. V is TRBV19 and J is TRBJ2-1, with D possibly matching TRBD2 (6 bases). V was clipped by 2 bases and J by 4 bases, with 15 bases between them. Germline V lookup: CDR1 LNHDA, CDR2 SQIVND (reference sequence). This CDR3 spans 16 amino acids.

V gene TRBV6-6 combines with J gene TRBJ1-1, with unresolved D. CDR1 and CDR2 from the germline V gene are MNHNY and SVGAGI (reference sequence). V was shortened by 7 bases and J by 0 bases, with 12 bases between the two germline ends. This CDR3 has 14 amino acids. This CDR3 reads CASKVPGVNTEAFF. In DNA form, the CDR3 reads TGTGCCAGCAAGGTACCCGGGGTGAACACTGAAGCTTTCTTT.

The V gene is TRBV10-2, the J gene TRBJ2-7, with TRBD2 matching 7 bases. This CDR3 contains 14 residues. Germline V gives CDR1 WSHSY, CDR2 SAAADI. The junction had 5 bases not matched to a gene; V was cut back by 2 bases and J by 4 bases. The CDR3 reads CASSESGISYEQYF. The CDR3 nucleotides read TGCGCCAGCAGTGAGAGCGGGATCTCGTACGAGCAGTACTTC.

The V and J genes are TRBV19 and TRBJ1-5; no reliable D call. Deletions cut 4 bases from V and 3 bases from J, with 13 bases between. Germline CDR1 LNHDA, CDR2 SQIVND (reference sequence). The CDR3 covers 15 residues. The DNA of the CDR3 is TGTGCCAGTAGTAAGAGGGAAGGCTCCAATCAGCCCCAGCATTTT. It encodes CASSKREGSNQPQHF.

The V gene is TRBV7-2, the J gene TRBJ2-1; D is undetermined. Trimming stripped 6 bases from V and 0 bases from J, with 12 bases between. The germline V gene encodes CDR1 SGHTA and CDR2 FQGNSA. The CDR3 sequence is 15 residues long. CDR3 nucleotide sequence: TGTGCCAGCAGACTAACTGGGTCCTCCTACAATGAGCAGTTCTTC. Its translation is CASRLTGSSYNEQFF.

The chain uses TRBV12-3 or TRBV12-4 and TRBJ1-2; D may be TRBD1 (6 bases). CDR3 size: 13 residues. Trimming pared 6 bases from V and 2 bases from J, leaving 10 bases between. CDR3 DNA sequence: TGTGCCAGCAGCCTACAGGGAAACTATGGCTACACCTTC. This gives the protein CASSLQGNYGYTF.

The CDR3 is CASSSAGTVRDYGYTF. The CDR3 bases are TGTGCCAGCAGTTCGGCCGGGACAGTTCGAGACTATGGCTACACCTTC. This sequence joins TRBV28 and TRBJ1-2, with 7 positions matching TRBD1. J lost 3 bases, V lost 4 bases, and 11 bases had no gene match. Germline CDR1 reads MDHEN; CDR2 reads SYDVKM. The CDR3 is 16 amino acids.

The rearrangement links TRBV4-1 to TRBJ1-5, with D possibly TRBD1 on 5 matching bases. V was trimmed by 8 bases and J by 6 bases, leaving 14 bases between them. Germline values: CDR1 MGHRA, CDR2 YSYEKL. This CDR3 region has 13 residues. The CDR3 coding sequence is TGCGCCAGCGGTAGGGCAGGGATTCAGCCCCAGCATTTT. Its translation is CASGRAGIQPQHF.